This record covers a single TCR beta chain. Its antigen specificity is not known. No qualities accompany the bases; no much larger clone lies one base away. The germline V gene (reference sequence) specifies LNHNV as CDR1 and YYDKDF as CDR2. Measured from the cysteine to the phenylalanine, the CDR3 is 17 residues long. Solely the CDR3 DNA is kept, with 51 bases framed from the first base. The junction carries 15 bases between V and J, which are trimmed by 0 bases and 1 base respectively. This sample is part of a study of blood T cells in healthy people across ages (dated by TCRdb to about 2015). Looking at the study overall: In model experiments, template switching captured about one uniquely barcoded TCR beta cDNA molecule for every two T cells. Two additional independent replicas of 1 million unique cDNA reads from the same blood draw were analyzed for two donors (one aged 18 to 30 and one aged 80 or older). Using deep sequencing normalized with unique cDNA molecular identifiers, the study measured how TCR beta repertoire diversity changes with age. To avoid experimental bias, donors of different ages were spread randomly across the sequencing lanes. Four age groups were formed from the donors: young (average approximately 15 years), middle-aged (approximately 39), aged (over 55) and long-lived (about 80).

Here is what the overall study found, with its caveats: Estimates of total diversity based on one million sequenced T cells were regarded as lower bounds and as underestimates. As age increased, observed TCR beta diversity per million T cells dropped in a roughly linear way, and a significant reduction was already evident by age around 41. Because the CMV infection status of the donors was unknown, age-related changes in expanded clonotypes may potentially have been confounded. Compared with the aged group, the long-lived group had more naive CD4+ T cells, fewer expanded clones and increased TCR diversity, a pattern suggesting age selection. Observed TCR beta diversity correlated strongly with the percentage of naive T cells measured by flow cytometry. Since profiling was done on bulk unsorted PBMCs, naive and antigen-experienced compartments could not be conclusively compared.

To prepare the library, 5' RACE was applied. TCRdb lists the instrument as Illumina HiSeq 2500. A second PCR of roughly 7 to 11 cycles was performed with a sample-barcoded 5' primer and a J-beta primer mix. A unique molecular identifier was introduced onto each TCR beta cDNA molecule by a template-switch 5' adaptor carrying 12 random nucleotides. At least 2.5 million CDR3-containing paired-end reads were obtained from each sample. The Mint cDNA synthesis kit, primed by a TRBC-specific oligonucleotide, was used to synthesize first-strand cDNA from all RNA. Following uracil-DNA glycosylase treatment, all cDNA underwent a first 18-cycle PCR with the universal primers M1SS and BC2_uni_R. Processing in the source paper ran as follows. For normalization, 1 million high-quality reads, each with a distinct molecular identifier, were randomly selected from each sample. Reads sharing molecular identifiers were discarded rather than binned into consensus sequences. CDR3 identification, clonotype clustering and error correction used MiTCR with a Q25 quality threshold and the strictest error-elimination algorithm. A nonparametric unseen species model with Euler transformation was used to estimate lower-bound total TCR beta diversity. The raw public data were reprocessed by TCRdb itself: fastp quality trimming at Q25, MiXCR clonotype calling, in-frame beta chains only. Rows are combined by CDR3 protein, so each entry shows the most common genes and DNA. The V and J calls here are based on TCRdb, not the publication. The sample data list 550,000 to 800,000 distinct CDR3 sequences, and roughly 21% of these were observed just once. The top ten clones comprise under 4% of the sample.

The donors were roughly 40 Caucasian individuals from Russia, aged roughly 6 to 90 years, who were systemically healthy. About 10 milliliters of peripheral blood were drawn from each donor into EDTA-treated Vacutainer tubes. Ficoll-Paque density-gradient centrifugation was used to isolate PBMCs, with at least 6.5 million per sample. Total RNA, at least 5 micrograms per sample, was extracted from PBMCs with Trizol reagent. For every donor, an aliquot of PBMCs went through flow cytometry to measure the percentages of naive CD45RAhigh/CD27high T cells. The material sequenced was blood. The TCR was taken from a man between 65 and 79 years old in good health. The V and J segments used are TRBV15 and TRBJ1-1, with a weak D call of TRBD1 (5 bases match). The CDR3 loop reads CATSRDLRGMGNTEAFF. The sequenced DNA: TGTGCCACCAGCAGAGATTTGAGGGGCATGGGGAACACTGAAGCTTTCTTT.